The present TCR beta chain was sequenced within a study of T cell changes during pregnancy in multiple sclerosis. Sequenced by immunoSEQ multiplex PCR; TCRdb stores in-frame clones only, minus some. The table includes roughly 76,000 clones, about 93% detected once. V gave up 3 bases and J gave up 9 bases, with 8 bases separating them. The CDR3 has 10 amino acids. The germline CDR1 and CDR2 sequences are GTSNPN and SVGIG (reference sequence). This sequence originates from a female donor with multiple sclerosis, enrolled in a pregnancy study. The material was CD4+ T cells from peripheral blood mononuclear cells, obtained after pregnancy. This sequence joins TRBV30 and TRBJ1-1, with D perhaps matching TRBD1 (5 bases). This CDR3 reads CAWRGPKAFF. DNA of the CDR3: TGTGCCTGGAGGGGGCCTAAAGCTTTCTTT.